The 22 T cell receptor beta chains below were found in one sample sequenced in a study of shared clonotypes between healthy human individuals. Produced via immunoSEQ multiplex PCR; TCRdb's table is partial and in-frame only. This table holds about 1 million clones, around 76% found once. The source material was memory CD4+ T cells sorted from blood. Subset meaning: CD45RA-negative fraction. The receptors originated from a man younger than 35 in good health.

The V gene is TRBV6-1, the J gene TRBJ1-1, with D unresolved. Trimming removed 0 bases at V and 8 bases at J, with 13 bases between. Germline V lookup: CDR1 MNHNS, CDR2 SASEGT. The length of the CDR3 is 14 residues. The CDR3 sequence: CASSEAGRSLEAFF. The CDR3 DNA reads TGTGCCAGCAGTGAAGCGGGCAGGTCGTTGGAAGCTTTCTTT.

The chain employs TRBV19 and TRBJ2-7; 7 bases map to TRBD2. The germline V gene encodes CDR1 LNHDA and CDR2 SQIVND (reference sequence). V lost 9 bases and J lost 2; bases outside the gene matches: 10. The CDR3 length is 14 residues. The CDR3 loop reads CASNSRGGPYEQYF. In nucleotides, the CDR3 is TGTGCCAGCAACAGCCGGGGAGGGCCCTACGAGCAGTACTTC.

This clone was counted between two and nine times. The CDR3 nucleotides read TGTGCCATCAGTCATGGACAGTCCTATGGCTACACCTTC. Translating it yields CAISHGQSYGYTF. The V gene is TRBV10-3, the J gene TRBJ1-2, with D maybe TRBD1 (6 bases). The length of the CDR3 is 13 residues. Germline CDR1 is ENHRY and CDR2 is SYGVKD. V shed 5 bases and J shed 4 bases, with 11 bases lying between them.

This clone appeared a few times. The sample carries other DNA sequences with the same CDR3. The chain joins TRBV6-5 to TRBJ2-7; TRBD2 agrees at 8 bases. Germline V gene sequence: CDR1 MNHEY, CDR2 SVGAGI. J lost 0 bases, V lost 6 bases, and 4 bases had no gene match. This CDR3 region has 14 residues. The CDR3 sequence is CASSPGGVSYEQYF. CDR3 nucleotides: TGTGCCAGCAGCCCCGGGGGGGTCTCCTACGAGCAGTACTTC.

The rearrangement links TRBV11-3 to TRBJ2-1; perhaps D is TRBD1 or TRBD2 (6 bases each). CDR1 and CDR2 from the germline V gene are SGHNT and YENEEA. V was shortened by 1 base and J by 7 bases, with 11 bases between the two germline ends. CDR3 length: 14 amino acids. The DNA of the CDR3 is TGTGCCAGCAGCTTAGGGATAGGGGGGAATGAGCAGTTCTTC. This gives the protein CASSLGIGGNEQFF.

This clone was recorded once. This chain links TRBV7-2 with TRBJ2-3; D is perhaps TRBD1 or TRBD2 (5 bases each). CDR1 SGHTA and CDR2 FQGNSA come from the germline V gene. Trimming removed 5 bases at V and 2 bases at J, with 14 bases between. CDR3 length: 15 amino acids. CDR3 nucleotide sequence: TGTGCCAGCAGCGAGGCAGGGACCGCCACAGATACGCAGTATTTT. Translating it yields CASSEAGTATDTQYF.

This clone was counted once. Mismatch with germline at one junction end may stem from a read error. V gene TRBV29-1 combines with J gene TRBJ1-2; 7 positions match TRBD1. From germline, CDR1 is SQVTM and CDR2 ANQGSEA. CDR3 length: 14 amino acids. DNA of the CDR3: TGCAGCGTTGAAGAGTCCCTGACAGGGCGAGGCTACGCCTTC. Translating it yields CSVEESLTGRGYAF.

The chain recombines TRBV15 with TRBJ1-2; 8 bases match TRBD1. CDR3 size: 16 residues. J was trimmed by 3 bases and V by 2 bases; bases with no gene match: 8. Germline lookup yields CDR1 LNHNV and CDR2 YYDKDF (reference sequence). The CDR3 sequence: CATSRPADRGDYGYTF. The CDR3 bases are TGTGCCACCAGCAGACCAGCCGACAGGGGTGACTATGGCTACACCTTC.

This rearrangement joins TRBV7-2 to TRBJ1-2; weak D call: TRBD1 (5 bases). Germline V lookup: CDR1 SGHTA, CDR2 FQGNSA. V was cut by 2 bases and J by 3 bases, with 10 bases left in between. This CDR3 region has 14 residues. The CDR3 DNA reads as TGTGCCAGCAGCTTAAACAGGAAAGACTATGGCTACACCTTC. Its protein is CASSLNRKDYGYTF.

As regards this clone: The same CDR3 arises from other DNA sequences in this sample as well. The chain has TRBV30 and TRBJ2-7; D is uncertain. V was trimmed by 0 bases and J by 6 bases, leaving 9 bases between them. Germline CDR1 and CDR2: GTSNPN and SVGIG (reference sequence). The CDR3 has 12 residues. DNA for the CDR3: TGTGCCTGGAGTGTAGGTAAAGGCGAGCAGTACTTC. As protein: CAWSVGKGEQYF.

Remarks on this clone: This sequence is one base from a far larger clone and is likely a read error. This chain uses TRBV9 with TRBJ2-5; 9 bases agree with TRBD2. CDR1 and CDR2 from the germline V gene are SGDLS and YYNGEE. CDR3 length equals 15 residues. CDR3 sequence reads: CASSSGLAFQEAQYF. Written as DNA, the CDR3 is TGTGCCAGCAGCTCCGGACTAGCGTTTCAAGAGGCCCAGTACTTC.

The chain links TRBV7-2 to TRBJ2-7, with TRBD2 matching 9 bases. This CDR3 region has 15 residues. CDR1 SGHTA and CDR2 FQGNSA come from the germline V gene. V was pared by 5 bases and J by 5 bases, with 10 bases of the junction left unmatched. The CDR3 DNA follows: TGTGCCAGCAGCCCCAGAGTAGCGGGGGCCCACGAGCAGTACTTC. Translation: CASSPRVAGAHEQYF.

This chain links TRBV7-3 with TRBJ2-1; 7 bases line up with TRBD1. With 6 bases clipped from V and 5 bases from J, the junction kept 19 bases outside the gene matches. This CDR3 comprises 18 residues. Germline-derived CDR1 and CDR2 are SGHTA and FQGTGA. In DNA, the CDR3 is TGTGCCAGCAGTTCCTCATCATTAAACAGGGGCCTCAACAATGAGCAGTTCTTC. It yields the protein CASSSSSLNRGLNNEQFF. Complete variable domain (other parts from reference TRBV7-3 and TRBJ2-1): GAGVSQTPSNKVTEKGKYVELRCDPISGHTALYWYRQSLGQGPEFLIYFQGTGAADDSGLPNDRFFAVRPEGSVSTLKIQRTERGDSAVYLCASSSSSLNRGLNNEQFFGPGTRLTVL.

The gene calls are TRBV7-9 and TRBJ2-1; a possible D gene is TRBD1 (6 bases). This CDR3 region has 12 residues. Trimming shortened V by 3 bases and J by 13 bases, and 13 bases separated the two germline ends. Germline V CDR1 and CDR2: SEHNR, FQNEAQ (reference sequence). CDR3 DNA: TGTGCCAGCAGCTTCCCTACCAGGGGACAGTTCTTC. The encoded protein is CASSFPTRGQFF.

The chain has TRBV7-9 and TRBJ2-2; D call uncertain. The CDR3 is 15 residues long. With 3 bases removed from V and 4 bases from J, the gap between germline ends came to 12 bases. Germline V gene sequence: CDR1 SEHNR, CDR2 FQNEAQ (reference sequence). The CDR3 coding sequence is TGTGCCAGCAGCTTCGCCTCTTTGGGCACCGGGGAGCTGTTTTTT. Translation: CASSFASLGTGELFF.

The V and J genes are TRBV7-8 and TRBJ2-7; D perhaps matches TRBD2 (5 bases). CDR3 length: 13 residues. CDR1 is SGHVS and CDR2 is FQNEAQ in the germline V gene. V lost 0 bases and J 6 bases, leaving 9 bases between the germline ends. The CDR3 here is CASSLALRVEQYF. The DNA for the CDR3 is TGTGCCAGCAGCTTAGCGTTGAGGGTCGAGCAGTACTTC.

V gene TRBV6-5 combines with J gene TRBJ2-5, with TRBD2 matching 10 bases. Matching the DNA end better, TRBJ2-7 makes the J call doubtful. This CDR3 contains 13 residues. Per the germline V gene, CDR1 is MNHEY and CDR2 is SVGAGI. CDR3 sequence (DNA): TGTGCCAGCAGCCGGACTAGCGGCTACGAGCAGTACTTC. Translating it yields CASSRTSGYEQYF.

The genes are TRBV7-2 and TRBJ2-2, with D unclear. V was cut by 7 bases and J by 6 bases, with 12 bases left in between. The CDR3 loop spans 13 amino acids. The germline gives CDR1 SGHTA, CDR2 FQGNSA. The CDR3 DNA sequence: TGTGCCAGCATGTTACAATGGTCCGGGGAGCTGTTTTTT. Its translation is CASMLQWSGELFF.

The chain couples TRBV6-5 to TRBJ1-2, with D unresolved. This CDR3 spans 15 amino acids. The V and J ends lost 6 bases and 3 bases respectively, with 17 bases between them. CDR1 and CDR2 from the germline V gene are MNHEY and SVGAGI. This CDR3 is CASSRSGVADYGYTF. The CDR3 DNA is TGTGCCAGCAGCAGGTCCGGGGTCGCGGACTATGGCTACACCTTC.

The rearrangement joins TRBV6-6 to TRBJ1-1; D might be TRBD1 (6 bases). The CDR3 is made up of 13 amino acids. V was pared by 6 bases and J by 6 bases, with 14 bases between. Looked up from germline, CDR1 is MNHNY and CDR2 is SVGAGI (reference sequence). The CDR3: CASREAGDPEAFF. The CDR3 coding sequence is TGTGCCAGCAGGGAGGCAGGGGATCCTGAAGCTTTCTTT.

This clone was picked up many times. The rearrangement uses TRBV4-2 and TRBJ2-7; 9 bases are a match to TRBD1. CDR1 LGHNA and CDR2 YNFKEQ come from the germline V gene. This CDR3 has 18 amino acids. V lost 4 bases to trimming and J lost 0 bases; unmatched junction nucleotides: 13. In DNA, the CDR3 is TGTGCCAGCAGCCCTTCCACTCAGAGACAGGGGGTCTCCTACGAGCAGTACTTC. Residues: CASSPSTQRQGVSYEQYF.

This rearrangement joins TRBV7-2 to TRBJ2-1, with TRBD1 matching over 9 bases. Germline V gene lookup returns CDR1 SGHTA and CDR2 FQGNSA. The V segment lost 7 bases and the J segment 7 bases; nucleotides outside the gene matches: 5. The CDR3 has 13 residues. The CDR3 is CASTGTGLNEQFF. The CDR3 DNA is TGTGCCAGCACGGGGACAGGGCTTAATGAGCAGTTCTTC.